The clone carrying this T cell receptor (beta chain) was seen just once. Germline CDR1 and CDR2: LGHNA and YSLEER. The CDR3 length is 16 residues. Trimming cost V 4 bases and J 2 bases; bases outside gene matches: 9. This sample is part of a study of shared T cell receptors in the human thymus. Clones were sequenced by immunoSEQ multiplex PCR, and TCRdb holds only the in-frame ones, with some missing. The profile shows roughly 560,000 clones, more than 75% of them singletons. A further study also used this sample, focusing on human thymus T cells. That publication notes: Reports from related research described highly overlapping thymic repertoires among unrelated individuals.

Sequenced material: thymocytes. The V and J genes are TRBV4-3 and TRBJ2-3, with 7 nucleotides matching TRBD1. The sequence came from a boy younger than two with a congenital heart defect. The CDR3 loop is CASSPKLDRHTDTQYF. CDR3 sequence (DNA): TGCGCCAGCAGCCCAAAGCTGGACAGGCACACAGATACGCAGTATTTT.